The 26 T cell receptor beta chains below were found in one sample sequenced in a study of T cell repertoires in cytomegalovirus infection. Their recognized antigens are unknown. TCRdb recomputed calls from the reads with MiXCR, one row per CDR3 protein. Counted here are under 850,000 distinct CDR3 sequences, around a third occurring once; the ten biggest clones make up over 15%. Sequenced here: cultured PBMCs, sampled from culture after CMV antigen stimulation. The receptors stem from a human donor in good health (CMV status not recorded). Some clones in this sample may be carry-over from other donors' samples.

V is TRBV28 and J is TRBJ1-5; TRBD1 matches at 7 bases. This CDR3 is built from 17 residues. With 6 bases clipped from V and 0 bases from J, the junction kept 11 bases outside the gene matches. Germline-derived CDR1 and CDR2 are MDHEN and SYDVKM. The DNA for the CDR3 is TGTGCCAGCAGCCTAGACAGGGCCCGGTATAGCAATCAGCCCCAGCATTTT. Its translation: CASSLDRARYSNQPQHF.

The J gene is TRBJ2-7, the V gene TRBV7-4, with D perhaps being TRBD1 or TRBD2 (6 bases each). The CDR3 loop spans 15 amino acids. Trimming left V 3 bases short and J 0 bases short, with 12 bases between. The germline V gene has CDR1 SGHVT and CDR2 SQSDAQ. The CDR3 region is CASSLGGRDSYEQYF. CDR3 sequence (DNA): TGTGCCAGCAGCTTGGGGGGCAGGGACTCCTACGAGCAGTACTTC.

This sequence joins TRBV6-9 and TRBJ1-1; D is ambiguous. CDR1 is MNHGY, CDR2 SVAAGI, per germline. Trimming shortened V by 7 bases and J by 4 bases, and 19 bases separated the two germline ends. The length of the CDR3 is 15 residues. CDR3 protein: CASIPSEGWGTEAFF. The CDR3 coding sequence is TGTGCCAGCATCCCGTCAGAGGGTTGGGGCACTGAAGCTTTCTTT.

The V and J genes are TRBV20-1 and TRBJ1-2; D gene uncertain. V was shortened by 6 bases and J by 7 bases, with 18 bases between the two germline ends. The CDR3 length is 13 residues. Germline V lookup: CDR1 DFQATT, CDR2 SNEGSKA (reference sequence). CDR3 nucleotide sequence: TGCAGTGCCCTCAAAGCAGGAGGGAGTGGCTACACCTTC. Encoded protein: CSALKAGGSGYTF.

In its sample, this clonotype was seen a few times. V and J are TRBV25-1 and TRBJ2-5; tentative D call: TRBD1 (6 bases). Germline V gene lookup returns CDR1 MGHDK and CDR2 SYGVNS. V gave up 5 bases and J gave up 5 bases, with 12 bases separating them. This CDR3 contains 13 residues. The CDR3 is CASSIQGSETQYF. The CDR3 DNA sequence: TGTGCCAGCAGTATACAGGGTTCCGAGACCCAGTACTTC. Combining the CDR3 with reference TRBV25-1 and TRBJ2-5 gives the whole variable domain EADIYQTPRYLVIGTGKKITLECSQTMGHDKMYWYQQDPGMELHLIHYSYGVNSTEKGDLSSESTVSRIRTEHFPLTLESARPSHTSQYLCASSIQGSETQYFGPGTRLLVL.

This clonotype was observed a handful of times. The rearrangement uses TRBV6-5 and TRBJ2-2, with 9 bases fitting TRBD2. Germline CDR1 MNHEY, CDR2 SVGAGI. After removal of 7 bases from V and 4 bases from J, the junction contained 7 bases not matched to a gene. CDR3 size: 15 residues. The CDR3 DNA reads as TGTGCCAGCACGCGCGGGGGGGGCAGCACCGGGGAGCTGTTTTTT. Translating it yields CASTRGGGSTGELFF.

V is TRBV20-1 and J is TRBJ1-1; D call uncertain. V shed 4 bases and J shed 1 base, with 10 bases lying between them. Per germline, CDR1 DFQATT and CDR2 SNEGSKA (reference sequence). The CDR3 loop spans 13 amino acids. The chain's CDR3 is CSATRPENTEAFF. CDR3 in DNA: TGCAGTGCTACCCGCCCAGAGAACACTGAAGCTTTCTTT.

This clonotype showed up just a few times. This rearrangement joins TRBV6-2 or TRBV6-3 to TRBJ1-5; no reliable D call. CDR1 is MNHEY, CDR2 SVGEGT, per germline. Trimming took 4 bases from V and 0 from J, leaving 13 bases between them. The CDR3 has 16 residues. The CDR3 DNA is TGTGCCAGCAGTTTCGTCCCCCAATATAGCAATCAGCCCCAGCATTTT. The encoded protein is CASSFVPQYSNQPQHF.

This clonotype occurred once. The V and J genes are TRBV27 and TRBJ2-3, with 10 positions matching TRBD2. The germline gives CDR1 MNHEY, CDR2 SMNVEV (reference sequence). J lost 2 bases, V lost 5 bases, and 7 bases had no gene match. There are 16 residues in the CDR3. The CDR3 loop reads CASSPLTSGTTDTQYF. CDR3 DNA sequence: TGTGCCAGCAGTCCCCTAACTAGCGGGACCACAGATACGCAGTATTTT.

This clonotype was picked up many times. The rearrangement uses TRBV7-2 and TRBJ2-3; 14 bases fit TRBD2. This CDR3 has 16 residues. J gave up 7 bases and V 5 bases, and 8 bases lay outside the gene matches. Per the germline V gene, CDR1 is SGHTA and CDR2 is FQGNSA. In DNA, the CDR3 is TGTGCCAGCAGCCCCCCGACTAGCGGGAGGGGAAATACGCAGTATTTT. Protein: CASSPPTSGRGNTQYF.

The chain recombines TRBV6-2 or TRBV6-3 with TRBJ2-2, with D unclear. Trimming shortened V by 4 bases and J by 8 bases, and 17 bases separated the two germline ends. Looked up from germline, CDR1 is MNHEY and CDR2 is SVGEGT. The CDR3 contains 15 residues. CDR3: CASSFPGLAWGELFF. The CDR3 DNA is TGTGCCAGCAGTTTTCCCGGGTTGGCATGGGGGGAGCTGTTTTTT.

The chain couples TRBV6-1 to TRBJ2-7, with 7 bases fitting TRBD2. The germline V gene has CDR1 MNHNS and CDR2 SASEGT. The CDR3 consists of 15 residues. Trimming at V came to 6 bases and at J to 5 bases, leaving 13 bases not matched to a gene. CDR3 nucleotides: TGTGCCAGCAGCCGTGGCGGGAGAGTCTTCCACGAGCAGTACTTC. The encoded protein is CASSRGGRVFHEQYF.

The chain couples TRBV5-5 to TRBJ2-7, with 12 bases lining up with TRBD1. CDR1 and CDR2 from the germline V gene are SGHKS and YYEKEE (reference sequence). The CDR3 sequence is 15 residues long. J gave up 6 bases and V 6 bases, and 10 bases lay outside the gene matches. DNA of the CDR3: TGTGCCAGCAACTCGCCAGGGACAGGGGGCCTCGAGCAGTACTTC. Amino acids: CASNSPGTGGLEQYF.

The gene calls are TRBV27 and TRBJ2-1, with D perhaps assigned TRBD1 or TRBD2 (5 bases each). The CDR3 runs 13 residues. Germline CDR1 reads MNHEY; CDR2 reads SMNVEV (reference sequence). V lost 7 bases to trimming and J lost 10 bases, with 17 bases between them. Here the CDR3 DNA reads TGTGCCAGCAACCCTAAGGGGAGCGGCGAGCAGTTCTTC. Its translation is CASNPKGSGEQFF.

The V and J genes are TRBV7-6 and TRBJ1-1; TRBD1 aligns across 7 bases. Trimming took 5 bases from V and 6 from J; bases not matched to a gene: 6. Germline CDR1 and CDR2: SGHVS and FNYEAQ. The CDR3 covers 13 residues. CDR3 sequence: CASSGSGQPEAFF. DNA for the CDR3: TGTGCCAGCAGCGGATCGGGACAGCCTGAAGCTTTCTTT.

This sequence joins TRBV20-1 and TRBJ2-5, with D possibly being TRBD1 or TRBD2 (5 bases each). The CDR3 totals 13 residues. Germline values: CDR1 DFQATT, CDR2 SNEGSKA (reference sequence). The V end was cut by 7 bases, the J end by 7 bases, with 19 bases between. This CDR3 is CSVLREGPGTQYF. The CDR3 region has the DNA TGCAGTGTCCTTCGAGAGGGGCCGGGGACCCAGTACTTC.

This CDR3 reads CASRPSSSSPLHF. The CDR3 nucleotides read TGTGCCAGCAGGCCTAGTTCGAGTTCACCCCTCCACTTT. This chain joins TRBV13 and TRBJ1-6; D not certain. Germline values: CDR1 PRHDT, CDR2 FYEKMQ (reference sequence). V was pared by 6 bases and J by 9 bases, with 12 bases between. The CDR3 sequence is 13 residues long.

This clonotype came up a few times. The genes are TRBV7-6 and TRBJ1-4; D is possibly TRBD1 (6 bases). The germline gives CDR1 SGHVS, CDR2 FNYEAQ. V lost 6 bases and J lost 10, with 18 bases in between. The CDR3 is made up of 14 amino acids. The DNA of the CDR3 is TGTGCCAGCAGGGCCGAGGGGGGATACGGAAAACTGTTTTTT. Translation gives CASRAEGGYGKLFF.

Of note for this clonotype: The CDR3 carries no conserved terminal phenylalanine or tryptophan, so it likely arises from a read error. The chain carries TRBV20-1 and TRBJ2-5; weak D call: TRBD1 (5 bases). V dropped 0 bases and J dropped 9 bases, with 11 bases sitting between them. Looked up from germline, CDR1 is DFQATT and CDR2 is SNEGSKA (reference sequence). The CDR3 runs to 12 residues. The CDR3 coding sequence is TGCAGTGCTAGAGAGGCCCGCAGGGCCCAGTACTTA. Translated, it gives CSAREARRAQYL.

This clonotype appeared a few times. This chain uses TRBV7-8 with TRBJ2-7, with D possibly matching TRBD2 (7 bases). The CDR3 sequence is 16 residues long. From germline, CDR1 is SGHVS and CDR2 FQNEAQ. The V and J ends lost 8 bases and 3 bases respectively, with 23 bases between them. CDR3 sequence: CASQNFGWEGDYEQYF. In DNA, the CDR3 is TGTGCCAGCCAGAATTTTGGATGGGAGGGGGACTACGAGCAGTACTTC.

V and J are TRBV4-3 and TRBJ2-1; 16 bases fit TRBD2. Germline loops: CDR1 LGHNA, CDR2 YSLEER. With 1 base clipped from V and 10 bases from J, the junction kept 4 bases outside the gene matches. CDR3 size: 16 residues. CDR3 sequence: CASSQVGTSGREEQFF. CDR3 DNA sequence: TGCGCCAGCAGCCAAGTCGGGACTAGCGGGAGGGAAGAGCAGTTCTTC.

This chain uses TRBV6-6 with TRBJ1-2; 7 bases are shared with TRBD1. The CDR3 runs to 14 residues. V shed 6 bases and J 8 bases; nucleotides not matched to a gene: 12. Germline CDR1 MNHNY, CDR2 SVGAGI (reference sequence). CDR3 amino acids: CASSLGTAPLGYTF. The CDR3 DNA reads as TGTGCCAGCAGCCTCGGGACAGCTCCTTTGGGCTACACCTTC.

The CDR3 region has the DNA TGTGCCAGCAGTTTAGTGGCAGGGGCGAAAGATACGCAGTATTTT. Translating gives CASSLVAGAKDTQYF. V is TRBV12-3 or TRBV12-4 and J is TRBJ2-3; D is possibly TRBD1 (6 bases). V was pared by 1 base and J by 5 bases, with 13 bases between. This CDR3 has 15 residues.

This CDR3 reads CASSQDEDTQYF. In DNA form, the CDR3 reads TGTGCCAGCAGCCAAGATGAAGATACGCAGTATTTT. The chain has TRBV3-1 and TRBJ2-3; D uncertain. Germline V gene sequence: CDR1 LGHDT, CDR2 YNNKEL (reference sequence). The CDR3 has 12 residues. V lost 0 bases and J 5 bases, leaving 3 bases between the germline ends.

The chain employs TRBV18 and TRBJ2-1; D gene uncertain. The CDR3 spans 15 residues. The germline V and J ends were trimmed by 3 bases and 1 base, with 10 bases remaining between them. CDR1 and CDR2 (germline): KGHSH, LQKENI. CDR3 nucleotides: TGTGCCAGCTCACCTCTTTTCGGGTCCTACAATGAGCAGTTCTTC. Amino acid sequence: CASSPLFGSYNEQFF.

The chain uses TRBV7-9 and TRBJ2-7; D ambiguous. V dropped 7 bases and J dropped 3 bases, with 16 bases sitting between them. The CDR3 sequence is 14 residues long. Germline loops: CDR1 SEHNR, CDR2 FQNEAQ (reference sequence). The CDR3 here is CASNSGQGNYEQYF. The DNA for the CDR3 is TGTGCCAGCAACTCCGGCCAAGGGAACTACGAGCAGTACTTC.